This record looks at one TCR beta chain sequence and its context. No antigen is known for it. The data originate from a study of response to subunit inactivated influenza vaccine. Study-level findings and limits: Every seasonal influenza vaccination brings in few new T cells, the authors suggested.

Trimming at V came to 8 bases and at J to 13 bases, leaving 14 bases not matched to a gene. Germline loops: CDR1 DFQATT, CDR2 SNEGSKA (reference sequence). CDR3 length: 13 residues. From the RT-PCR reads, TCRdb called clonotypes with MiXCR, one entry per CDR3 protein. The data show hundreds of thousands of distinct CDR3 sequences, with 11% to 15% seen just once and 6.5% to 8.5% held by the top ten. This receptor was taken from a man aged 50 or older who received an inactivated influenza vaccine. This material consisted of PBMCs from blood, taken 14 days before vaccination. This sequence joins TRBV20-1 and TRBJ2-3; 11 bases are shared with TRBD1. The CDR3 DNA is TGCAGTATAAAGGGACAGGGGGTGGGTGTGAAGTATTTT. The encoded protein is CSIKGQGVGVKYF.